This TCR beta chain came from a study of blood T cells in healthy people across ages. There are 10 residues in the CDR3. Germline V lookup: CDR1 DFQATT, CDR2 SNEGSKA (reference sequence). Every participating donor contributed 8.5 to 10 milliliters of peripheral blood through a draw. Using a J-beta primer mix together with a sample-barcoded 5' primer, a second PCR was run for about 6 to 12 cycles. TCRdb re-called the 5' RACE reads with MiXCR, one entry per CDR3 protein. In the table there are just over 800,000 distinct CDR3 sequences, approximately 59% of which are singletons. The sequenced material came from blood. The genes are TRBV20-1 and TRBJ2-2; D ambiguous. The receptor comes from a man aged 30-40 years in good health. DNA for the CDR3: TGCAGCGCTTACACCGGGGAGCTGTTTTTT. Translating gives CSAYTGELFF.